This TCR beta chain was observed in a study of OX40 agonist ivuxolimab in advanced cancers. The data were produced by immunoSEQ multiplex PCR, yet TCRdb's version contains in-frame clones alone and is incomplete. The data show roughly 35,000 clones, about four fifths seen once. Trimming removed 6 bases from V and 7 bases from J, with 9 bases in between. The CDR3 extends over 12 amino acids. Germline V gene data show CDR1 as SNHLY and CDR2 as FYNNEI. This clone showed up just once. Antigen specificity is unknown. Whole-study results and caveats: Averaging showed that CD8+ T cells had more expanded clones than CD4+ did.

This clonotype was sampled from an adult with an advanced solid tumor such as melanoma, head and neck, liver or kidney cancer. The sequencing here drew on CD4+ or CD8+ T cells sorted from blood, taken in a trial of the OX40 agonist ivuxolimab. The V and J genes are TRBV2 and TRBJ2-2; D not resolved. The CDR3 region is CASRPSVGELFF. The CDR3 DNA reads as TGTGCCAGCAGGCCGTCGGTCGGGGAGCTGTTTTTT.